These 12 T cell receptor beta chains were all obtained from the same sample, sequenced in a study of blood T cells in healthy people across ages (dated by TCRdb to between 2015 and 2016). The library was generated by 5' RACE. Sequencer: Illumina HiSeq 2500. A second PCR of roughly 6 to 11 cycles was run with a J-beta primer mix and a sample-barcoded 5' primer. The public reads were run again by TCRdb, first through fastp at Q25 and then through MiXCR, and only productive beta chains were kept. Identical CDR3 protein sequences are pooled into one entry, listed with their most common genes and DNA. A total of about 1.6 million distinct CDR3 sequences appear in this sample, around 36% of them only once. Of the sample, 10% to 12% is held by the ten largest clones. Sequenced: blood. The receptors were gathered from a woman in her twenties or thirties in good health.

Notes on this clonotype: An end of the junction differs from the germline gene, which may be a read error. The chain carries TRBV10-3 and TRBJ2-3; TRBD1 might be the D (5 bases). This CDR3 is 15 amino acids long. Germline V gene data show CDR1 as ENHRY and CDR2 as SYGVKD. For the CDR3, the DNA is TGCTCCATCAGTGAATCGGCCCAGCCAGGGGATACGCAGTATTTT. Translated: CSISESAQPGDTQYF.

This clonotype showed up just a few times. The CDR3 DNA is TGTGCCTGGAGCCGGGACGGTTACGAGCAGTACTTC. Translated: CAWSRDGYEQYF. V and J are TRBV30 and TRBJ2-7; the D gene could be TRBD1 or TRBD2 (5 bases each). Germline loops: CDR1 GTSNPN, CDR2 SVGIG (reference sequence). This CDR3 has 12 residues. The V gene lost 3 bases and the J gene lost 4 bases, with 10 bases spanning the gap.

The J gene is TRBJ2-4, the V gene TRBV21-1. TRBV21-1 is assigned pseudogene status. The CDR3 is 17 amino acids. The CDR3 is CASSKGGRNLAKNIQYF. The CDR3 DNA follows: TGTGCCAGCAGCAAAGGTGGACGCAACCTAGCCAAAAACATTCAGTACTTC.

The table lists this clonotype with a few counts. This chain uses TRBV11-3 with TRBJ2-1, with 10 bases lining up with TRBD1. This CDR3 spans 15 amino acids. Germline values: CDR1 SGHNT, CDR2 YENEEA. V dropped 5 bases and J dropped 8; count of bases not matched to a gene: 9. This chain's CDR3 is CASSQPGQGLHEQFF. CDR3 DNA sequence: TGTGCCAGCAGCCAACCGGGACAGGGGCTGCATGAGCAGTTCTTC.

This clonotype occurred a few times. The chain recombines TRBV10-1 with TRBJ1-1; D is unclear. This CDR3 comprises 12 residues. V was shortened by 3 bases and J by 3 bases, with 5 bases between the two germline ends. Germline V gene data show CDR1 as WNHNN and CDR2 as SYGVQD (reference sequence). CDR3 sequence reads: CASSDSDTEAFF. The CDR3 bases are TGCGCCAGCAGTGACTCGGACACTGAAGCTTTCTTT.

As concerns this clonotype: This could be a read error, since a much larger clone is one nucleotide away. This chain joins TRBV4-2 and TRBJ2-4, with 8 bases matching TRBD2. The closer fit of TRBJ2-7 to the DNA end suggests the J call may be wrong. CDR1 is LGHNA and CDR2 is YNFKEQ in the germline V gene. There are 14 residues in the CDR3. The CDR3: CASSPSGLPYEQYF. The CDR3 DNA reads TGTGCCAGCAGCCCTAGCGGGTTGCCATACGAGCAGTACTTC.

This clonotype was seen only a few times. The rearrangement links TRBV4-1 to TRBJ2-3, with 8 nucleotides matching TRBD2. This CDR3 has 15 amino acids. V dropped 3 bases and J dropped 2; count of bases not matched to a gene: 4. Germline-derived CDR1 and CDR2 are MGHRA and YSYEKL. The CDR3 DNA reads as TGCGCCAGCAGCCAGGTTAGCGGGGACACAGATACGCAGTATTTT. Residues: CASSQVSGDTDTQYF.

This chain uses TRBV18 with TRBJ2-5; D remains unclear. The DNA end is more similar to TRBJ2-7, so the J call may be wrong. The CDR3 totals 14 residues. The germline V gene has CDR1 KGHSH and CDR2 LQKENI. The CDR3 reads CASSSEFPPYEQYF. The DNA of the CDR3 is TGTGCCAGCTCAAGCGAGTTCCCCCCTTACGAGCAGTACTTC.

This clonotype was seen only a few times. The J gene is TRBJ2-1, the V gene TRBV18; 8 bases line up with TRBD2. V was clipped by 3 bases and J by 7 bases; unmatched bases: 5. In germline, CDR1 is KGHSH, CDR2 LQKENI. The CDR3 has 14 residues. In nucleotides, the CDR3 is TGTGCCAGCTCACCCGGGCGGGAGGTAAATGAGCAGTTCTTC. Translated, it gives CASSPGREVNEQFF.

This clonotype appeared a single time. The V and J genes are TRBV4-1 and TRBJ2-3; D ambiguous. There are 12 residues in the CDR3. The germline CDR1 and CDR2 sequences are MGHRA and YSYEKL. V shed 2 bases and J shed 10 bases, with 10 bases lying between them. The DNA for the CDR3 is TGCGCCAGCAGCCAAATGGGGATCGCGCAGTATTTT. Amino acid sequence: CASSQMGIAQYF.

This clonotype was detected only a few times. The chain carries TRBV10-2 and TRBJ2-7; no clear D gene. CDR3 length equals 13 residues. CDR1 is WSHSY and CDR2 is SAAADI in the germline V gene. Trimming pared 6 bases from V and 2 bases from J, leaving 11 bases between. The CDR3 protein is CASRSPEAYEQYF. In nucleotides, the CDR3 is TGCGCCAGCAGGTCGCCAGAGGCCTACGAGCAGTACTTC.

This clonotype occurred a few times. V usage is TRBV27 and J usage is TRBJ1-5, with TRBD1 matching over 7 bases. Germline V lookup: CDR1 MNHEY, CDR2 SMNVEV (reference sequence). J was trimmed by 0 bases and V by 4 bases; bases with no gene match: 6. The CDR3 sequence is 16 residues long. The CDR3 DNA reads TGTGCCAGCAGTTCCGGACAGGTTACTAGCAATCAGCCCCAGCATTTT. Translating gives CASSSGQVTSNQPQHF.